Presented here are 5 T cell receptor beta chains from one specimen sequenced in a study of T-cell reconstitution after alpha-beta-depleted transplantation in children. TCRbeta library construction was performed incorporating unique molecular identifiers. One entry per CDR3 protein, called by TCRdb with MiXCR from the PCR reads. This sample has approximately 220,000 distinct CDR3 sequences, with approximately 17% found just once. The material was PBMCs, mostly from graft donor cells, obtained 360 days after TCRalphabeta/CD19-depleted stem cell transplant. All receptors derive from a male patient aged 2 to 9 who had a stem cell transplant for acute lymphoblastic leukemia, so the T cells may come from the graft donor.

The table lists this clonotype with a few counts. V is TRBV7-9 and J is TRBJ2-3; D uncertain. The CDR3 loop spans 14 amino acids. V was clipped by 5 bases and J by 1 base, with 10 bases between them. From germline, CDR1 is SEHNR and CDR2 FQNEAQ (reference sequence). DNA of the CDR3: TGTGCCAGCAGCCACTTCGCTGGCACAGATACGCAGTATTTT. It encodes CASSHFAGTDTQYF.

V usage is TRBV20-1 and J usage is TRBJ2-3; 11 nucleotides agree with TRBD2. The CDR3 runs to 17 residues. Germline V lookup: CDR1 DFQATT, CDR2 SNEGSKA (reference sequence). The junction had 12 bases not matched to a gene; V was cut back by 0 bases and J by 7 bases. The CDR3 here is CSARDFSASGRWNTQYF. The CDR3 DNA sequence: TGCAGTGCTAGAGATTTTTCGGCTAGCGGGAGGTGGAATACGCAGTATTTT.

The rearrangement uses TRBV10-3 and TRBJ2-1; D remains ambiguous. This CDR3 has 15 amino acids. CDR1 and CDR2 (germline): ENHRY, SYGVKD. Trimming left V 3 bases short and J 7 bases short, with 16 bases between. Here the CDR3 DNA reads TGTGCCATCAGTGACGGACCTCGTTTGGAGAATGAGCAGTTCTTC. This gives the protein CAISDGPRLENEQFF.

This clonotype has a handful of counts. The gene calls are TRBV29-1 and TRBJ2-7; perhaps TRBD1 as D (6 bases). Germline V gene data show CDR1 as SQVTM and CDR2 as ANQGSEA. Trimming pared 6 bases from V and 1 base from J, leaving 13 bases between. The CDR3 is 13 amino acids. The CDR3 is CSVQGPLSYEQYF. In nucleotides, the CDR3 is TGCAGCGTGCAGGGGCCCTTATCCTACGAGCAGTACTTC.

The chain joins TRBV19 to TRBJ2-5; tentatively, D is TRBD1 (6 bases). Germline V gene data show CDR1 as LNHDA and CDR2 as SQIVND (reference sequence). The ends were cut back, 5 bases at V and 2 bases at J, with 12 bases in the middle. The CDR3 is 14 amino acids. This CDR3 reads CASSSTTGQETQYF. The CDR3 DNA sequence: TGTGCCAGTAGTTCCACGACAGGACAAGAGACCCAGTACTTC.